The 32 T cell receptor beta chains below come from one sample, sequenced in a study of blood T cell repertoires in COVID-19. Some clones are missing from TCRdb's copy, which holds only in-frame ones; the method was immunoSEQ multiplex PCR. Of 150,000 to 200,000 clones in the sample, approximately 90% were seen once. Sequencing was carried out using PBMCs or T cells enriched from blood (not recorded which). The receptors stem from a woman in her late teens or twenties who had recovered from COVID-19.

The chain recombines TRBV11-2 with TRBJ2-1; maybe TRBD1 (6 bases). V was shortened by 5 bases and J by 7 bases, with 15 bases between the two germline ends. The CDR3 extends over 14 amino acids. Germline V CDR1 and CDR2: SGHAT, FQNNGV. The CDR3 here is CASSPGLRGNEQFF. CDR3 bases: TGTGCCAGCAGCCCCGGACTGAGGGGGAATGAGCAGTTCTTC.

CDR3 nucleotides: TGCAGCGTTGATTTTTTAGCGGGATCAGATACGCAGTATTTT. Translated, it gives CSVDFLAGSDTQYF. The chain links TRBV29-1 to TRBJ2-3; 8 bases are a match to TRBD2. V shed 3 bases, J shed 4 bases, and the junction held 6 bases outside the gene matches. CDR3 length equals 14 residues. Germline CDR1 and CDR2: SQVTM and ANQGSEA.

The chain recombines TRBV5-5 with TRBJ1-1; D perhaps matches TRBD1 (6 bases). The CDR3 is 16 residues long. V was cut by 1 base and J by 0 bases, with 13 bases left in between. CDR1 and CDR2 from the germline V gene are SGHKS and YYEKEE (reference sequence). The CDR3 sequence is CASSLTPGDMNTEAFF. CDR3 in DNA: TGTGCCAGCAGCTTGACACCAGGGGACATGAACACTGAAGCTTTCTTT.

V and J are TRBV3-1 (or the pseudogene TRBV3-2) and TRBJ2-6, with TRBD1 identical over 9 bases. Germline CDR1 LGHDT, CDR2 YNNKEL (reference sequence). V lost 3 bases and J lost 0; bases outside the gene matches: 6. This CDR3 spans 18 amino acids. CDR3 DNA sequence: TGTGCCAGCAGCCAGAAGACAGGGGGTGGCTCTGGGGCCAACGTCCTGACTTTC. This encodes CASSQKTGGGSGANVLTF.

The rearrangement uses TRBV6-4 and TRBJ1-6; 8 bases are a match to TRBD1. J was trimmed by 7 bases and V by 7 bases; bases with no gene match: 12. The CDR3 has 16 amino acids. Germline lookup yields CDR1 MRHNA and CDR2 SNTAGT. CDR3 protein: CASTGGQGKWNSPLHF. CDR3 nucleotides: TGTGCCAGCACCGGAGGACAGGGAAAGTGGAATTCACCCCTCCACTTT.

The genes are TRBV6-2 or TRBV6-3 and TRBJ2-3; 11 bases are shared with TRBD2. CDR3 length: 15 amino acids. Germline loops: CDR1 MNHEY, CDR2 SVGEGT. J lost 5 bases, V lost 2 bases, and 3 bases had no gene match. The chain's CDR3 is CASSYTSGSVDTQYF. CDR3 nucleotides: TGTGCCAGCAGTTACACTAGCGGGAGTGTAGATACGCAGTATTTT.

The J gene is TRBJ2-3, the V gene TRBV4-2; D might be TRBD2 (5 bases). Trimming took off 0 bases at V and 2 bases at J, with 15 bases between the two ends. CDR1 is LGHNA, CDR2 YNFKEQ, per germline. The CDR3 extends over 17 amino acids. CDR3 loop: CASSQDGQAGYTDTQYF. The CDR3 coding sequence is TGTGCCAGCAGCCAAGATGGTCAGGCGGGTTACACAGATACGCAGTATTTT.

In this sample, this clone turned up once. The chain carries TRBV9 and TRBJ2-5; D is uncertain. Deletions cut 1 base from V and 1 base from J, with 8 bases between. The CDR3 is made up of 14 amino acids. CDR1 SGDLS and CDR2 YYNGEE come from the germline V gene. CDR3 nucleotide sequence: TGTGCCAGCAGCGTAAGCCCGCTCCAAGAGACCCAGTACTTC. Encoded protein: CASSVSPLQETQYF.

The chain has TRBV27 and TRBJ2-7; 7 nucleotides agree with TRBD2. The germline V gene encodes CDR1 MNHEY and CDR2 SMNVEV (reference sequence). This CDR3 region has 13 residues. Germline trimming cut 6 bases from V and 0 bases from J; bases unmatched to any gene: 2. This chain's CDR3 is CASSGGSSYEQYF. In nucleotides, the CDR3 is TGTGCCAGCAGCGGGGGGAGCTCCTACGAGCAGTACTTC.

The chain recombines TRBV18 with TRBJ2-5; TRBD2 matches at 13 bases. Germline CDR1 KGHSH, CDR2 LQKENI. The CDR3 consists of 17 residues. Losses at the gene ends were 3 bases for V and 5 bases for J; bases not matched to a gene: 9. CDR3 amino acids: CASSPTGLAGVGETQYF. CDR3 bases: TGTGCCAGCTCACCGACTGGACTAGCGGGAGTGGGGGAGACCCAGTACTTC.

This clone came up once. CDR3 nucleotides: TGCGCCAGCAGCTTGCCAGGAGGGGGCTATGAGCAGTTCTTC. Amino acid sequence: CASSLPGGGYEQFF. The rearrangement uses TRBV5-1 and TRBJ2-1; a possible D gene is TRBD1 (7 bases). The germline V gene encodes CDR1 SGHRS and CDR2 YFSETQ. Trimming took 1 base from V and 8 from J, leaving 13 bases between them. CDR3 length: 14 amino acids.

In its sample, this clone was seen a few times. V gene TRBV7-6 combines with J gene TRBJ1-1; 7 bases are a match to TRBD1. Per germline, CDR1 SGHVS and CDR2 FNYEAQ. CDR3 size: 14 residues. J was trimmed by 1 base and V by 1 base; bases with no gene match: 0. The CDR3 DNA reads TGTGCCAGCAGCTTAGGACAGGGGAACACTGAAGCTTTCTTT. Translated, it gives CASSLGQGNTEAFF.

The chain uses TRBV15 and TRBJ1-4, with D perhaps matching TRBD1 (5 bases). The V gene's germline CDR1 is LNHNV and CDR2 YYDKDF (reference sequence). Trimming stripped 0 bases from V and 0 bases from J, with 8 bases between. The CDR3 runs 16 residues. The CDR3 DNA reads TGTGCCACCAGCAGAGATATACAGGCAACTAATGAAAAACTGTTTTTT. This encodes CATSRDIQATNEKLFF.

This clone was picked up one time. This CDR3 reads CAISERDRGSYEQYF. CDR3 sequence (DNA): TGTGCCATCAGTGAGAGGGACAGGGGAAGTTACGAGCAGTACTTC. This chain connects TRBV10-3 to TRBJ2-7; 10 positions match TRBD1. Germline values: CDR1 ENHRY, CDR2 SYGVKD. After removal of 2 bases from V and 4 bases from J, the junction contained 5 bases not matched to a gene. The CDR3 contains 15 residues.

V gene TRBV7-2 combines with J gene TRBJ2-7; 7 bases align to TRBD2. This CDR3 has 14 amino acids. In germline, CDR1 is SGHTA, CDR2 FQGNSA. After removal of 6 bases from V and 1 base from J, the junction contained 6 bases not matched to a gene. CDR3 DNA sequence: TGTGCCAGCAGTCGAAAGCGGGATTCCTACGAGCAGTACTTC. It yields the protein CASSRKRDSYEQYF.

The rearrangement links TRBV29-1 to TRBJ1-3, with D unresolved. Germline V gene lookup returns CDR1 SQVTM and CDR2 ANQGSEA. V shed 3 bases and J shed 14 bases, with 14 bases lying between them. The CDR3 is 11 amino acids. CDR3 sequence reads: CSVEDFREVYF. The CDR3, as DNA: TGCAGCGTTGAGGACTTTCGGGAGGTATATTTT. Based on the CDR3 plus reference TRBV29-1 and TRBJ1-3, the full variable domain is SAVISQKPSRDICQRGTSLTIQCQVDSQVTMMFWYRQQPGQSLTLIATANQGSEATYESGFVIDKFPISRPNLTFSTLTVSNMSPEDSSIYLCSVEDFREVYFGEGSWLTVV.

The chain combines TRBV6-5 with TRBJ2-7; 7 bases are a match to TRBD2. With 6 bases clipped from V and 9 bases from J, the junction kept 17 bases outside the gene matches. Germline CDR1 and CDR2: MNHEY and SVGAGI. CDR3 length: 15 amino acids. The chain's CDR3 is CASSRGKKREQVQYF. The CDR3 bases are TGTGCCAGCAGCCGAGGAAAAAAGCGGGAACAGGTGCAGTACTTC.

This clone was observed a handful of times. The chain is built from TRBV7-8 and TRBJ1-2; possibly TRBD1 for D (6 bases). CDR3 length: 14 amino acids. Deletions cut 5 bases from V and 4 bases from J, with 14 bases between. CDR1 and CDR2 (germline): SGHVS, FQNEAQ. CDR3: CASSRLQGSYGYTF. The CDR3 nucleotides read TGTGCCAGCAGCCGACTGCAGGGGAGCTATGGCTACACCTTC. Combining the CDR3 with reference TRBV7-8 and TRBJ1-2 gives the whole variable domain GAGVSQSPRYKVAKRGQDVALRCDPISGHVSLFWYQQALGQGPEFLTYFQNEAQLDKSGLPSDRFFAERPEGSVSTLKIQRTQQEDSAVYLCASSRLQGSYGYTFGSGTRLTVV.

The chain links TRBV27 to TRBJ2-7; 8 nucleotides match TRBD2. Germline trimming cut 6 bases from V and 1 base from J; bases unmatched to any gene: 2. Germline-derived CDR1 and CDR2 are MNHEY and SMNVEV (reference sequence). The CDR3 has 13 amino acids. Here the CDR3 DNA reads TGTGCCAGCAGGTTAGCGGGGTCCTACGAGCAGTACTTC. This gives the protein CASRLAGSYEQYF.

The chain joins TRBV6-5 to TRBJ1-1; 8 bases match TRBD1. Germline assignment: CDR1 MNHEY and CDR2 SVGAGI. This CDR3 is 13 amino acids long. The V segment lost 6 bases and the J segment 5 bases; nucleotides outside the gene matches: 5. The CDR3 reads CASRNTGGTEAFF. The DNA of the CDR3 is TGTGCCAGCAGGAATACAGGGGGTACTGAAGCTTTCTTT.

The CDR3, as DNA: TGTGCCAGCACCCGGGACAGTACGAACACTGAAGCTTTCTTT. As protein: CASTRDSTNTEAFF. The chain recombines TRBV28 with TRBJ1-1, with 7 bases identical to TRBD1. V gave up 7 bases and J gave up 1 base; unmatched junction bases: 6. This CDR3 spans 14 amino acids. In germline, CDR1 is MDHEN, CDR2 SYDVKM. Looking up the rest from reference TRBV28 and TRBJ1-1 gives the full variable domain: DVKVTQSSRYLVKRTGEKVFLECVQDMDHENMFWYRQDPGLGLRLIYFSYDVKMKEKGDIPEGYSVSREKKERFSLILESASTNQTSMYLCASTRDSTNTEAFFGQGTRLTVV.

The gene calls are TRBV9 and TRBJ2-5, with 7 bases identical to TRBD2. Unmatched junction bases numbered 3, after V lost 2 bases and J lost 2 bases. CDR1 SGDLS and CDR2 YYNGEE come from the germline V gene. This CDR3 is built from 14 residues. The CDR3 loop reads CASSVTSEQETQYF. For the CDR3, the DNA is TGTGCCAGCAGCGTTACTAGCGAGCAAGAGACCCAGTACTTC.

J is TRBJ2-3 and V is TRBV4-3, with D unresolved. The CDR3 contains 15 residues. Trimming took off 0 bases at V and 5 bases at J, with 12 bases between the two ends. Germline lookup yields CDR1 LGHNA and CDR2 YSLEER. Here the CDR3 DNA reads TGCGCCAGCAGCCAAGACACCGGTAGTCTAGATACGCAGTATTTT. Translation gives CASSQDTGSLDTQYF.

The DNA for the CDR3 is TGTGCCAGCAGCACGGCGGGACTAGCCGTCCCAGATACGCAGTATTTT. This encodes CASSTAGLAVPDTQYF. The gene calls are TRBV7-9 and TRBJ2-3; 9 positions match TRBD2. With V trimmed by 5 bases and J by 4 bases, 10 bases remained unmatched. Germline V CDR1 and CDR2: SEHNR, FQNEAQ (reference sequence). The CDR3 length is 16 residues.

Here the CDR3 DNA reads TGTGCCAGCAGCCTCCGGACAGGGGGTTTGCCCTACGAGCAGTACTTC. Translation gives CASSLRTGGLPYEQYF. The rearrangement uses TRBV6-2 or TRBV6-3 and TRBJ2-7; 10 bases match TRBD1. The CDR3 length is 16 residues. The V gene end was trimmed by 6 bases and the J gene end by 2 bases; junction bases not matched to a gene: 10. Germline V lookup: CDR1 MNHEY, CDR2 SVGEGT.

The chain uses TRBV18 and TRBJ1-1; 10 bases match TRBD1. V trimming: 4 bases; J trimming: 1 base; junction bases outside the gene matches: 6. CDR1 and CDR2 from the germline V gene are KGHSH and LQKENI. CDR3 length equals 16 residues. Written as DNA, the CDR3 is TGTGCCAGCTCACAAGCCCGACAGGGGGCGAACACTGAAGCTTTCTTT. This codes for CASSQARQGANTEAFF. The whole variable domain, remainder taken from reference TRBV18 and TRBJ1-1, is NAGVMQNPRHLVRRRGQEARLRCSPMKGHSHVYWYRQLPEEGLKFMVYLQKENIIDESGMPKERFSAEFPKEGPSILRIQQVVRGDSAAYFCASSQARQGANTEAFFGQGTRLTVV.

This chain links TRBV30 with TRBJ1-3; D is unresolved. The V gene lost 2 bases and the J gene lost 1 base, with 3 bases spanning the gap. CDR1 GTSNPN and CDR2 SVGIG come from the germline V gene (reference sequence). This CDR3 has 12 amino acids. Here the CDR3 reads CAWSPSGNTIYF. The CDR3 DNA reads TGTGCCTGGAGTCCATCTGGAAACACCATATATTTT. The full variable domain, rest sourced from reference TRBV30 and TRBJ1-3, is SQTIHQWPATLVQPVGSPLSLECTVEGTSNPNLYWYRQAAGRGLQLLFYSVGIGQISSEVPQNLSASRPQDRQFILSSKKLLLSDSGFYLCAWSPSGNTIYFGEGSWLTVV.

The CDR3 nucleotides read TGTGCCAGCAGCCAAAGCGGGGCCAGCTCCTACAATGAGCAGTTCTTC. Its translation is CASSQSGASSYNEQFF. The rearrangement links TRBV3-1 (or the pseudogene TRBV3-2) to TRBJ2-1; the match to TRBD2 covers 7 bases. This CDR3 has 16 amino acids. J was trimmed by 0 bases and V by 2 bases; bases with no gene match: 4. Germline-derived CDR1 and CDR2 are LGHDT and YNNKEL (reference sequence).

The chain is built from TRBV6-2 or TRBV6-3 and TRBJ1-4; 7 bases match TRBD1. This CDR3 spans 16 amino acids. The germline CDR1 and CDR2 sequences are MNHEY and SVGEGT. Unmatched junction bases numbered 9, after V lost 6 bases and J lost 2 bases. CDR3 sequence (DNA): TGTGCCAGCAGCAGACAGGGTTTCGGGACTAATGAAAAACTGTTTTTT. This codes for CASSRQGFGTNEKLFF.

The V gene is TRBV10-1, the J gene TRBJ2-3, with 7 positions matching TRBD2. The germline V gene has CDR1 WNHNN and CDR2 SYGVQD (reference sequence). V dropped 0 bases and J dropped 3; count of bases not matched to a gene: 3. This CDR3 contains 15 residues. The CDR3 is CASSESFSGTDTQYF. CDR3 DNA sequence: TGCGCCAGCAGTGAGTCGTTTAGCGGGACAGATACGCAGTATTTT.

V and J are TRBV24-1 and TRBJ1-5, with TRBD1 as a possible D gene (5 bases). V was cut by 4 bases and J by 4 bases, with 10 bases left in between. CDR3 length equals 14 residues. Germline CDR1 and CDR2: KGHDR and SFDVKD. The CDR3, as DNA: TGTGCCACCAGTGAATTTGACAGAAATCAGCCCCAGCATTTT. This translates into CATSEFDRNQPQHF.

The chain joins TRBV4-1 to TRBJ2-7; 13 bases agree with TRBD2. The CDR3 has 16 residues. J gave up 6 bases and V 4 bases, and 9 bases lay outside the gene matches. Germline CDR1 MGHRA, CDR2 YSYEKL. The chain's CDR3 is CASSLLRTSGSSEQYF. DNA for the CDR3: TGCGCCAGCAGCCTCCTTCGGACTAGCGGGAGTTCCGAGCAGTACTTC.